This TCR beta chain was sequenced during a study of blood T cells in healthy people across ages. Study results and caveats: A roughly linear fall in TCR beta diversity per million T cells was seen with increasing age.

A second PCR, run for about 6 to 11 cycles, used a sample-barcoded 5' primer plus a J-beta primer mix. Each cDNA molecule carried a tag from a template-switch adaptor that contained 12 random nucleotides. MiXCR, run by TCRdb on the 5' RACE reads, gives a single entry per CDR3 protein. The sample includes under 2 million distinct CDR3 sequences, about 31% of them seen just once. The V gene's germline CDR1 is MNHEY and CDR2 SMNVEV (reference sequence). The CDR3 extends over 14 amino acids. This clonotype showed up just a few times. Its target is unknown. Germline is not matched at one junction end, which may reflect a read error.

The sample was blood. The source of this sequence is a woman aged 25 to 39 in good health. The chain uses TRBV27 and TRBJ1-2; D not resolved. As DNA, the CDR3 is TGTGCCAGCAGTTTAACCGGCTCACCCTATGACTACACCTTC. Translated, it gives CASSLTGSPYDYTF.